The 32 T cell receptor beta chains in this list originate from one sample, sequenced in a study of cytomegalovirus exposure and HLA in healthy donors. It was with 60 Vbeta and 13 Jbeta primers that the PCR ran. Profiling relied on immunoSEQ multiplex PCR, and the TCRdb table lists in-frame clones only, not all of them. The sample holds fewer than 200,000 clones; 70% to 80% are singletons and the top ten take 13% to 15%. Sequenced sample: PBMCs. These receptors all come from a woman younger than 45 in good health and CMV-seropositive.

The CDR3 DNA follows: TGTGCCACCAGCAGCCAGGTGAACACCGGGGAGCTGTTTTTT. Amino acid sequence: CATSSQVNTGELFF. V and J are TRBV15 and TRBJ2-2; the D is unclear. The length of the CDR3 is 14 residues. The germline V gene has CDR1 LNHNV and CDR2 YYDKDF (reference sequence). Trimming stripped 3 bases from V and 1 base from J, with 6 bases between.

V gene TRBV27 combines with J gene TRBJ1-1; 8 bases line up with TRBD1. V lost 1 base and J lost 7; bases outside the gene matches: 5. The CDR3 length is 14 residues. Germline V CDR1 and CDR2: MNHEY, SMNVEV (reference sequence). CDR3 nucleotide sequence: TGTGCCAGCAGTTTATGGGGACAGGCCGGTGAAGCTTTCTTT. This codes for CASSLWGQAGEAFF.

This clone was seen more than once but under ten times. The CDR3 nucleotides are TGTGCCAGCAGCGGGACTAGCGGGCCAGATACGCAGTATTTT. This codes for CASSGTSGPDTQYF. This chain uses TRBV9 with TRBJ2-3; 11 nucleotides agree with TRBD2. In germline, CDR1 is SGDLS, CDR2 YYNGEE. The CDR3 spans 14 residues. Trimming removed 3 bases from V and 4 bases from J; junction bases left unmatched: 1.

The CDR3 loop reads CASSLVRFGADTQYF. CDR3 bases: TGTGCCAGCAGCTTAGTTAGGTTCGGGGCAGATACGCAGTATTTT. The V and J genes are TRBV7-2 and TRBJ2-3; tentatively, D is TRBD2 (5 bases). This CDR3 has 15 residues. The V end was cut by 1 base, the J end by 4 bases, with 12 bases between. Germline V gene data show CDR1 as SGHTA and CDR2 as FQGNSA.

The gene calls are TRBV4-3 and TRBJ1-2; TRBD1 is a possible D gene (6 bases). Germline V gene sequence: CDR1 LGHNA, CDR2 YSLEER. V was shortened by 1 base and J by 9 bases, with 18 bases between the two germline ends. The CDR3 is 15 residues long. The CDR3 region has the DNA TGCGCCAGCAGCCAAGGACAGGACCCAGGGACCAGCTACACCTTC. This codes for CASSQGQDPGTSYTF.

The chain links TRBV4-1 to TRBJ1-4, with 8 positions matching TRBD1. This CDR3 is 15 amino acids long. V dropped 4 bases and J dropped 7; count of bases not matched to a gene: 8. The germline CDR1 and CDR2 sequences are MGHRA and YSYEKL. CDR3 sequence: CASSLWTGKGEKLFF. DNA of the CDR3: TGCGCCAGCAGCCTCTGGACAGGGAAGGGTGAAAAACTGTTTTTT.

The CDR3 sequence: CASSLEQWPGEQFF. In nucleotides, the CDR3 is TGCGCCAGCAGCTTGGAGCAGTGGCCGGGTGAGCAGTTCTTC. The chain couples TRBV5-1 to TRBJ2-1; D remains unclear. Per germline, CDR1 SGHRS and CDR2 YFSETQ. The CDR3 covers 14 residues. V was clipped by 0 bases and J by 9 bases, with 13 bases between them.

This clone is a singleton in its sample. The rearrangement joins TRBV9 to TRBJ2-2; 8 bases are shared with TRBD2. Trimming removed 6 bases from V and 2 bases from J; junction bases left unmatched: 9. The V gene's germline CDR1 is SGDLS and CDR2 YYNGEE. The CDR3 length is 16 residues. The CDR3 region is CASTPGSGENTGELFF. As DNA, the CDR3 is TGTGCCAGCACCCCAGGTAGCGGGGAAAACACCGGGGAGCTGTTTTTT.

V is TRBV19 and J is TRBJ2-7; TRBD1 matches 7 bases. Germline CDR1 LNHDA, CDR2 SQIVND (reference sequence). V dropped 8 bases and J dropped 5; count of bases not matched to a gene: 9. The CDR3 has 13 amino acids. CDR3 nucleotide sequence: TGTGCCAGTGGCCACAGGGGTCAGAACGAGCAGTACTTC. Its translation: CASGHRGQNEQYF.

This sequence joins TRBV19 and TRBJ1-6; D possibly corresponds to TRBD1 (5 bases). Trimming took off 7 bases at V and 7 bases at J, with 11 bases between the two ends. Germline V gives CDR1 LNHDA, CDR2 SQIVND (reference sequence). This CDR3 contains 13 residues. The CDR3, as DNA: TGTGCCAGTACAGCAGGGCGAAATTCACCCCTCCACTTT. Translated: CASTAGRNSPLHF.

The V and J genes are TRBV10-3 and TRBJ2-7; D remains unclear. Between the trimmed V and J ends, which lost 9 bases and 7 bases, there was a span of 16 bases. The CDR3 is 12 amino acids. Germline CDR1 reads ENHRY; CDR2 reads SYGVKD. For the CDR3, the DNA is TGTGCCATAGGCGTGGTATCGAGGGAGCAGTACTTC. This encodes CAIGVVSREQYF.

V gene TRBV19 combines with J gene TRBJ2-1; 7 positions agree with TRBD2. CDR3 length: 12 residues. Germline V lookup: CDR1 LNHDA, CDR2 SQIVND (reference sequence). The ends lost 7 bases at V and 7 bases at J; junction bases unmatched: 4. The CDR3 nucleotides are TGTGCCAGTAAGGGGAGGGAAAATGAGCAGTTCTTC. Encoded protein: CASKGRENEQFF.

This chain links TRBV7-3 with TRBJ2-5; 11 nucleotides match TRBD2. This CDR3 has 14 residues. V lost 5 bases, J lost 3 bases, and 2 bases stayed unmatched. The germline V gene has CDR1 SGHTA and CDR2 FQGTGA. Here the CDR3 DNA reads TGTGCCAGCAGCCTACTAGCGGGGGAAGAGACCCAGTACTTC. It translates to CASSLLAGEETQYF. Full variable domain (outside the CDR3, taken from reference TRBV7-3 and TRBJ2-5): GAGVSQTPSNKVTEKGKYVELRCDPISGHTALYWYRQSLGQGPEFLIYFQGTGAADDSGLPNDRFFAVRPEGSVSTLKIQRTERGDSAVYLCASSLLAGEETQYFGPGTRLLVL.

A few counts support this clone. CDR3 sequence: CASRSGGLNYNEQFF. Here the CDR3 DNA reads TGTGCCAGCAGATCGGGAGGCCTTAACTACAATGAGCAGTTCTTC. This chain connects TRBV6-1 to TRBJ2-1; 7 positions match TRBD2. The CDR3 sequence is 15 residues long. Germline V gene data show CDR1 as MNHNS and CDR2 as SASEGT. With V trimmed by 6 bases and J by 3 bases, 8 bases remained unmatched.

The genes are TRBV30 and TRBJ2-5; 7 bases fit TRBD1. Per the germline V gene, CDR1 is GTSNPN and CDR2 is SVGIG (reference sequence). J gave up 2 bases and V 6 bases, and 3 bases lay outside the gene matches. There are 12 residues in the CDR3. CDR3 sequence (DNA): TGTGCCTGCACAGGGGAACAAGAGACCCAGTACTTC. It translates to CACTGEQETQYF. Together with reference TRBV30 and TRBJ2-5, the CDR3 gives the full variable domain: SQTIHQWPATLVQPVGSPLSLECTVEGTSNPNLYWYRQAAGRGLQLLFYSVGIGQISSEVPQNLSASRPQDRQFILSSKKLLLSDSGFYLCACTGEQETQYFGPGTRLLVL.

The chain combines TRBV27 with TRBJ1-2; D remains ambiguous. Germline loops: CDR1 MNHEY, CDR2 SMNVEV (reference sequence). V was trimmed by 2 bases and J by 8 bases, leaving 15 bases between them. CDR3 size: 14 residues. The CDR3: CASSLGGVTGGYTF. The CDR3 nucleotides are TGTGCCAGCAGTTTAGGAGGCGTGACGGGAGGCTACACCTTC.

This clone was picked up a small number of times. The chain carries TRBV30 and TRBJ2-1; tentative D call: TRBD2 (8 bases). The CDR3 consists of 17 residues. Germline values: CDR1 GTSNPN, CDR2 SVGIG (reference sequence). Trimming shortened V by 1 base and J by 1 base, and 17 bases separated the two germline ends. CDR3 region: CAWSGAGDSLSYNEQFF. The CDR3 bases are TGTGCCTGGAGTGGAGCGGGGGACAGCTTATCCTACAATGAGCAGTTCTTC.

The chain has TRBV7-9 and TRBJ1-1, with D tentatively TRBD1 (6 bases). The CDR3 contains 16 residues. The germline V gene has CDR1 SEHNR and CDR2 FQNEAQ (reference sequence). Trimming cost V 6 bases and J 0 bases, with 17 bases left between them. CDR3 sequence reads: CASRPSRGFMNTEAFF. The CDR3 region has the DNA TGTGCCAGCAGGCCATCCAGGGGATTTATGAACACTGAAGCTTTCTTT. The full variable domain, in which reference TRBV7-9 and TRBJ1-1 provide the parts outside the CDR3, is DTGVSQNPRHKITKRGQNVTFRCDPISEHNRLYWYRQTLGQGPEFLTYFQNEAQLEKSRLLSDRFSAERPKGSFSTLEIQRTEQGDSAMYLCASRPSRGFMNTEAFFGQGTRLTVV.

V is TRBV4-1 and J is TRBJ1-5; TRBD1 matches 7 bases. V trimming: 4 bases; J trimming: 6 bases; junction bases outside the gene matches: 6. The CDR3 contains 14 residues. Looked up from germline, CDR1 is MGHRA and CDR2 is YSYEKL. In nucleotides, the CDR3 is TGCGCCAGCAGCCGGACAGGTCTGGCTCAGCCCCAGCATTTT. It translates to CASSRTGLAQPQHF.

The chain uses TRBV7-8 and TRBJ1-1; TRBD1 matches at 8 bases. The CDR3 totals 18 residues. V was pared by 5 bases and J by 1 base, with 15 bases of the junction left unmatched. Germline V gene sequence: CDR1 SGHVS, CDR2 FQNEAQ. CDR3 region: CASSPRLHYRGENTEAFF. Written as DNA, the CDR3 is TGTGCCAGCAGCCCCCGTCTCCACTACAGGGGGGAGAACACTGAAGCTTTCTTT.

J is TRBJ2-7 and V is TRBV4-2; 10 positions match TRBD2. The CDR3 spans 15 residues. Germline V CDR1 and CDR2: LGHNA, YNFKEQ. V shed 0 bases and J 2 bases; nucleotides not matched to a gene: 1. The CDR3 DNA is TGTGCCAGCAGCCAAGATAGCGGGGGGCCCTACGAGCAGTACTTC. Its translation: CASSQDSGGPYEQYF.

This clone was detected once. This chain links TRBV11-2 with TRBJ2-1, with 10 bases that match TRBD2. Per germline, CDR1 SGHAT and CDR2 FQNNGV. This CDR3 region has 15 residues. Trimming removed 6 bases from V and 5 bases from J; junction bases left unmatched: 7. The CDR3 loop is CASRPTSGKNNEQFF. CDR3 DNA sequence: TGTGCCAGCAGACCAACTAGCGGGAAGAACAATGAGCAGTTCTTC.

The table lists this clone with a few counts. The CDR3 is CASSASGTGLDNEQFF. In DNA form, the CDR3 reads TGTGCCAGCAGCGCATCCGGGACAGGGTTGGACAATGAGCAGTTCTTC. The chain employs TRBV9 and TRBJ2-1; 9 nucleotides line up with TRBD1. Germline CDR1 reads SGDLS; CDR2 reads YYNGEE. CDR3 length: 16 amino acids. Trimming at V came to 3 bases and at J to 5 bases, leaving 9 bases not matched to a gene.

The gene calls are TRBV6-1 and TRBJ1-2, with TRBD1 matching 8 bases. V shed 3 bases, J shed 12 bases, and the junction held 3 bases outside the gene matches. Germline lookup yields CDR1 MNHNS and CDR2 SASEGT. This CDR3 has 11 amino acids. The CDR3 DNA sequence: TGTGCCAGCAGTGACGGGACAGGAGACACCTTC. Residues: CASSDGTGDTF.

The chain employs TRBV19 and TRBJ2-5, with D possibly matching TRBD2 (6 bases). The CDR3 is 13 amino acids. In germline, CDR1 is LNHDA, CDR2 SQIVND (reference sequence). Trimming left V 9 bases short and J 4 bases short, with 15 bases between. The DNA for the CDR3 is TGTGCCAGCGCGAGGGGAGGATCAGAGACCCAGTACTTC. It is translated as CASARGGSETQYF.

This clone was observed a few times. This chain joins TRBV6-5 and TRBJ2-7, with D possibly being TRBD1 (5 bases). Trimming pared 4 bases from V and 4 bases from J, leaving 8 bases between. CDR3 size: 12 residues. Germline loops: CDR1 MNHEY, CDR2 SVGAGI. As DNA, the CDR3 is TGTGCCAGCAGTTCATCAGGGTACGAGCAGTACTTC. Amino acid sequence: CASSSSGYEQYF.

V gene TRBV11-2 combines with J gene TRBJ1-2; 7 nucleotides match TRBD1. CDR1 is SGHAT and CDR2 is FQNNGV in the germline V gene. J lost 8 bases, V lost 5 bases, and 11 bases had no gene match. There are 14 residues in the CDR3. CDR3 coding DNA: TGTGCCAGCAGCATCCCAGGGGGGACGGGAGGCTACACCTTC. Amino acid sequence: CASSIPGGTGGYTF.

This clone showed up just once. J is TRBJ2-7 and V is TRBV30; possible D gene TRBD2, 5 bases. CDR1 and CDR2 from the germline V gene are GTSNPN and SVGIG (reference sequence). The CDR3 is made up of 12 amino acids. V dropped 0 bases and J dropped 5 bases, with 8 bases sitting between them. CDR3 sequence: CAWSVPGDEQYF. The DNA for the CDR3 is TGTGCCTGGAGTGTCCCCGGGGACGAGCAGTACTTC.

This chain links TRBV4-1 with TRBJ2-3; TRBD2 might be the D (6 bases). V lost 1 base to trimming and J lost 2 bases, with 16 bases between them. This CDR3 contains 17 residues. CDR1 MGHRA and CDR2 YSYEKL come from the germline V gene. The CDR3 nucleotides are TGCGCCAGCAGCCAAGTCGGGAGAGCAGCTAACACAGATACGCAGTATTTT. Translated, it gives CASSQVGRAANTDTQYF.

This rearrangement joins TRBV28 to TRBJ1-5; 7 nucleotides match TRBD1. Germline CDR1 MDHEN, CDR2 SYDVKM. V was clipped by 5 bases and J by 6 bases; unmatched bases: 10. The CDR3 covers 15 residues. As DNA, the CDR3 is TGTGCCAGCAGTAAGGGACAGCTACCGGGTCAGCCCCAGCATTTT. It is translated as CASSKGQLPGQPQHF.

This clone came up a few times. The chain links TRBV6-1 to TRBJ2-7; D gene uncertain. CDR3 length equals 15 residues. Trimming cost V 0 bases and J 2 bases, with 11 bases left between them. Germline V gene data show CDR1 as MNHNS and CDR2 as SASEGT. The CDR3 sequence is CASSEAPEQTYEQYF. The CDR3 nucleotides read TGTGCCAGCAGTGAAGCCCCGGAGCAGACCTACGAGCAGTACTTC.

J is TRBJ1-4 and V is TRBV9; TRBD1 agrees at 9 bases. Germline V lookup: CDR1 SGDLS, CDR2 YYNGEE. CDR3 size: 15 residues. V dropped 3 bases and J dropped 4; count of bases not matched to a gene: 4. This CDR3 is CASSDQTGGNEKLFF. Written as DNA, the CDR3 is TGTGCCAGCAGCGACCAGACAGGGGGTAATGAAAAACTGTTTTTT.